This is a list of T cell receptor beta chains from one sample in a study of blood T cell repertoires in COVID-19. The data were produced by immunoSEQ multiplex PCR, yet TCRdb's version contains in-frame clones alone and is incomplete. The sample includes about 52,000 clones, 82% seen only once; the top ten take under 14%. Input material: peripheral blood. Receptors were obtained from a man older than 75 with COVID-19, enrolled during active disease. Both conserved end residues are part of each CDR3. The D gene is left open where the match is weak. Size tells how often a clone was seen (once, few, many) or the class of an expanded clone, and some rows leave it out.

J gene,clone size,D gene,V gene,CDR3 DNA,CDR3 protein
TRBJ1-2,NA,NA,TRBV7-2,TGTGCCAGCAGCTACCGACAGTCCGACGGCTACACCTTC,CASSYRQSDGYTF
TRBJ2-2,NA,TRBD2,TRBV6-5,TGTGCCAGCAGTTACAACAGCGGGGGCACCGGGGAGCTGTTTTTT,CASSYNSGGTGELFF
TRBJ2-4,NA,TRBD1,TRBV20-1,TGCAGTGCTAGTAACGCAGGGGGCTCCAAAAACATTCAGTACTTC,CSASNAGGSKNIQYF
TRBJ2-7,NA,TRBD1,TRBV19,TGTGCCAGCCAACGGACTTCAGGGGGTTACGAGCAGTACTTC,CASQRTSGGYEQYF
TRBJ1-6,once,NA,TRBV6-2/TRBV6-3,TGTGCCAGCAGTACGACAGTTGGAAATTCACCCCTCCACTTT,CASSTTVGNSPLHF
TRBJ1-5,NA,NA,TRBV19,TGTGCCAGTAGTCTAGGGGGAGGTCAGCCCCAGCATTTT,CASSLGGGQPQHF
TRBJ1-1,NA,TRBD1,TRBV27,TGTGCCAGCAGTTTGTTAGGGACAGGGAGGGGTGAAGCTTTCTTT,CASSLLGTGRGEAFF
TRBJ1-2,NA,TRBD1,TRBV12-3/TRBV12-4,TGTGCCAGCAGTCCCTGGACAGGGGAAGGCTACACCTTC,CASSPWTGEGYTF
TRBJ1-1,NA,TRBD1,TRBV7-9,TGTGCCAGCAGCCTCGGGACAGCTACTGAAGCTTTCTTT,CASSLGTATEAFF
TRBJ1-1,once,NA,TRBV5-4,TGTGCCAGCAGCAGCCCAACGGAGGGGAACACTGAAGCTTTCTTT,CASSSPTEGNTEAFF
TRBJ2-3,few,NA,TRBV18,TGTGCCAGCTCACTCCAGGGTGGAGAAAGGACAGATACGCAGTATTTT,CASSLQGGERTDTQYF
TRBJ1-5,NA,NA,TRBV21-1,TGTGCCAGCAGCAGTCAGGGGTTGGTCAATCAGCCCCAGCATTTT,CASSSQGLVNQPQHF
TRBJ2-2,NA,NA,TRBV5-1,TGCGCCAGCAGCTTGGATTCAGCGAGCAACACCGGGGAGCTGTTTTTT,CASSLDSASNTGELFF
TRBJ1-2,NA,TRBD1,TRBV10-3,TGTGCCATCAGGCCCGGGACAGGAGCTCCTTATGGCTACACCTTC,CAIRPGTGAPYGYTF
TRBJ2-5,NA,TRBD2,TRBV5-1,TGCGCCAGCAGCCCCCTCGGGGCTAGCGGGAACCAAGAGACCCAGTACTTC,CASSPLGASGNQETQYF
TRBJ1-4,NA,NA,TRBV3-1/TRBV3-2,TGTGCCAGCAGCCAAGATCCACCTACAACGGGAACTAATGAAAAACTGTTTTTT,CASSQDPPTTGTNEKLFF
TRBJ1-3,few,TRBD1,TRBV28,TGTGCCAGCAGAGGACAGGGGGGGTGGGGAAACACCATATATTTT,CASRGQGGWGNTIYF
TRBJ1-4,NA,TRBD1,TRBV29-1,TGCAGCGTTGGGACAGGGGGCGATGAAAAACTGTTTTTT,CSVGTGGDEKLFF
TRBJ1-5,few,TRBD1,TRBV24-1,TGTGCCACCAGCAGGGGGTATAGCAATCAGCCCCAGCATTTT,CATSRGYSNQPQHF
TRBJ1-2,few,TRBD1,TRBV13,TGTGCCAGCAGCTTAGAAGACAGGGGCTTC,CASSLEDRGF